The source of this T cell receptor beta chain is a study of blood T cells in healthy people across ages. A second PCR, run for roughly 7 to 12 cycles, used a sample-barcoded 5' primer plus a J-beta primer mix. Every cDNA molecule bore a tag from a template-switch adaptor containing 12 random nucleotides. Using its own MiXCR run on the 5' RACE reads, TCRdb lists one record per CDR3 protein. The top ten clones hold 7% to 9.5% of a sample with about 1,600,000 distinct CDR3 sequences, roughly 40% of them seen once. This CDR3 is built from 14 residues. Germline lookup yields CDR1 KGHDR and CDR2 SFDVKD. The ends were cut back, 3 bases at V and 4 bases at J, with 11 bases in the middle.

This chain joins TRBV24-1 and TRBJ1-2, with D unclear. The sequencing input was blood. The clonotype was recovered from a woman aged 18-29 years in good health. Here the CDR3 DNA reads TGTGCCACCAGTGATGCCGGGCGGGTCTATGGCTACACCTTC. It specifies CATSDAGRVYGYTF.